Presented here are 3 T cell receptor beta chains from one specimen sequenced in a study of a mutant IDH1 vaccine in newly diagnosed glioma. Antigen specificity for these receptors is unknown. Profiling relied on immunoSEQ multiplex PCR, and the TCRdb table lists in-frame clones only, not all of them. The table has some 64,000 clones, approximately 84% seen once. Time point defined: week 11, during vaccination. Vaccine doses each comprised 300 ug of mutant IDH1 20-mer peptide, with topical imiquimod. Sequencing was performed on PBMCs, taken from a glioma patient whose treatment included an IDH1 peptide vaccine. Receptors originate from a woman aged 50 to 60 with glioma.

The chain is built from TRBV6-5 and TRBJ1-2; TRBD1 might be the D (5 bases). Germline CDR1 is MNHEY and CDR2 is SVGAGI. Trimming removed 2 bases at V and 4 bases at J, with 17 bases between. The CDR3 covers 16 residues. The CDR3 sequence is CASSYEPTRTGYGYTF. DNA of the CDR3: TGTGCCAGCAGTTACGAACCCACCCGAACAGGCTATGGCTACACCTTC.

V and J are TRBV19 and TRBJ1-1, with TRBD1 identical over 9 bases. V dropped 5 bases and J dropped 5; count of bases not matched to a gene: 9. Germline V CDR1 and CDR2: LNHDA, SQIVND (reference sequence). The CDR3 has 15 amino acids. CDR3 amino acids: CASSAGQGRRTEAFF. As DNA, the CDR3 is TGTGCCAGTAGTGCGGGACAGGGCCGGCGAACTGAAGCTTTCTTT.

The chain has TRBV6-1 and TRBJ2-3, with 11 bases matching TRBD2. The germline CDR1 and CDR2 sequences are MNHNS and SASEGT. CDR3 length: 15 residues. Losses at the gene ends were 9 bases for V and 6 bases for J; bases not matched to a gene: 11. The CDR3 region is CASSSTSGGFDTQYF. The CDR3 coding sequence is TGTGCCAGTTCATCCACTAGCGGGGGTTTCGATACGCAGTATTTT.